This T cell receptor beta chain was retrieved from a study of shared clonotypes between healthy human individuals. This was a deep-level run. Only in-frame clones appear in the TCRdb table, and some are missing; sequencing was by immunoSEQ multiplex PCR. The table shows fewer than 550,000 clones, with roughly 85% occurring only once. Losses at the gene ends were 6 bases for V and 4 bases for J; bases not matched to a gene: 14. The CDR3 is 18 residues long. The V gene's germline CDR1 is SNHLY and CDR2 FYNNEI. The sequencing sample was made of PBMCs. The TCR comes from a woman aged 40-49 years in good health. Some clones in this sample may be carry-over from other donors' samples. This chain uses TRBV2 with TRBJ2-1; 11 bases fit TRBD2. CDR3 in amino acids: CASRVAGGPGWGYNEQFF. In nucleotides, the CDR3 is TGTGCCAGCAGAGTAGCGGGAGGGCCAGGATGGGGATACAATGAGCAGTTCTTC.